Presented here are 20 T cell receptor beta chains from one specimen sequenced in a study of chemoradiotherapy in HPV16-positive cancers. Sequenced by immunoSEQ multiplex PCR; TCRdb stores in-frame clones only, minus some. The sample contains approximately 17,000 clones, roughly nine tenths of which appear only once. Sequencing used blood, obtained from a patient who underwent chemoradiotherapy. The source is a human donor with HPV-associated anogenital cancer.

The genes are TRBV5-6 and TRBJ1-2; 10 bases are shared with TRBD1. The CDR3 is 19 amino acids. The junction had 20 bases not matched to a gene; V was cut back by 3 bases and J by 6 bases. The germline gives CDR1 SGHDT, CDR2 YYEEEE. The CDR3 DNA is TGTGCCAGCAGCTGGGCAGCCAAGGGGGGACAGGGGATAACCGATGGCTACACCTTC. Protein product: CASSWAAKGGQGITDGYTF.

The genes are TRBV7-2 and TRBJ2-2; D may be TRBD1 (6 bases). The CDR3 totals 15 residues. Trimming pared 2 bases from V and 1 base from J, leaving 8 bases between. Germline V gene sequence: CDR1 SGHTA, CDR2 FQGNSA. In DNA form, the CDR3 reads TGTGCCAGCAGCTTAAAGACAGGGAACACCGGGGAGCTGTTTTTT. Translating gives CASSLKTGNTGELFF.

CDR3 nucleotide sequence: TGTGCCAGTAGTCCGGGGGACAGGGGAAACTATGGCTACACCTTC. Protein sequence: CASSPGDRGNYGYTF. The chain is built from TRBV19 and TRBJ1-2, with 10 bases matching TRBD1. This CDR3 contains 15 residues. Germline CDR1 LNHDA, CDR2 SQIVND (reference sequence). J lost 2 bases, V lost 5 bases, and 5 bases had no gene match.

V gene TRBV27 combines with J gene TRBJ2-3; D is perhaps TRBD2 (6 bases). V gave up 4 bases and J gave up 0 bases, with 11 bases separating them. This CDR3 has 15 residues. Looked up from germline, CDR1 is MNHEY and CDR2 is SMNVEV (reference sequence). Written as DNA, the CDR3 is TGTGCCAGCAGTTCGGACTATACCAGCACAGATACGCAGTATTTT. Translation: CASSSDYTSTDTQYF.

The V gene is TRBV27, the J gene TRBJ1-1; 8 nucleotides match TRBD1. The CDR3 runs to 14 residues. Germline CDR1 reads MNHEY; CDR2 reads SMNVEV (reference sequence). V lost 5 bases, J lost 7 bases, and 9 bases stayed unmatched. The CDR3 nucleotides read TGTGCCAGCAGTCTCTGGACAGGGTCGGGTGAAGCTTTCTTT. Its protein product is CASSLWTGSGEAFF.

The V gene is TRBV28, the J gene TRBJ2-1, with D hard to call. CDR3 length: 15 amino acids. Trimming cost V 8 bases and J 0 bases, with 14 bases left between them. The germline CDR1 and CDR2 sequences are MDHEN and SYDVKM. The CDR3 nucleotides are TGTGCCAGCTCCCCCCCGATCAGCTCCTACAATGAGCAGTTCTTC. Translating gives CASSPPISSYNEQFF.

For the CDR3, the DNA is TGTGCCAGCAGGCCTACTACTAGCACCAATGAGCAGTTCTTC. Encoded protein: CASRPTTSTNEQFF. The V gene is TRBV13, the J gene TRBJ2-1; a weak D match, TRBD2 (6 bases). Trimming removed 6 bases from V and 6 bases from J, with 15 bases in between. Germline CDR1 reads PRHDT; CDR2 reads FYEKMQ (reference sequence). The CDR3 sequence is 14 residues long.

This chain joins TRBV10-3 and TRBJ1-2, with TRBD1 matching over 9 bases. In germline, CDR1 is ENHRY, CDR2 SYGVKD. The CDR3 length is 14 residues. V was clipped by 5 bases and J by 4 bases; unmatched bases: 5. CDR3 nucleotides: TGTGCCATCAGTCCCGGGACAGGGATCTATGGCTACACCTTC. Its protein is CAISPGTGIYGYTF.

The CDR3 spells CASRRLAGTYEQYF. CDR3 in DNA: TGTGCCAGCAGGAGACTAGCGGGGACCTACGAGCAGTACTTC. The chain combines TRBV11-2 with TRBJ2-7, with TRBD2 matching over 11 bases. The germline V gene has CDR1 SGHAT and CDR2 FQNNGV. The CDR3 spans 14 residues. V trimming: 6 bases; J trimming: 2 bases; junction bases outside the gene matches: 3.

The chain links TRBV19 to TRBJ2-1; no definite D call. The germline V and J ends were trimmed by 3 bases and 8 bases, with 11 bases remaining between them. Germline V lookup: CDR1 LNHDA, CDR2 SQIVND (reference sequence). This CDR3 contains 13 residues. CDR3 sequence (DNA): TGTGCCAGTAGTATGAGGAGAAGTGATGAGCAGTTCTTC. It encodes CASSMRRSDEQFF.

The gene calls are TRBV7-9 and TRBJ2-5; 10 nucleotides match TRBD2. V lost 4 bases to trimming and J lost 1 base; unmatched junction nucleotides: 12. From germline, CDR1 is SEHNR and CDR2 FQNEAQ (reference sequence). This CDR3 is built from 18 residues. In DNA form, the CDR3 reads TGTGCCAGCAGCTCGCCACTACCGGGACTAGCGATCCAAGAGACCCAGTACTTC. Residues: CASSSPLPGLAIQETQYF.

The chain recombines TRBV7-2 with TRBJ1-1; D gene ambiguous. The CDR3 has 14 residues. Trimming took 5 bases from V and 1 from J, leaving 11 bases between them. Germline V lookup: CDR1 SGHTA, CDR2 FQGNSA. For the CDR3, the DNA is TGTGCCAGCAGCCCCGTTCACCGGAACACTGAAGCTTTCTTT. This gives the protein CASSPVHRNTEAFF.

V usage is TRBV5-1 and J usage is TRBJ2-1, with 7 bases lining up with TRBD2. Germline V gene sequence: CDR1 SGHRS, CDR2 YFSETQ. This CDR3 has 15 residues. Germline trimming cut 0 bases from V and 6 bases from J; bases unmatched to any gene: 6. The CDR3, as DNA: TGCGCCAGCAGCTTGGTCCCCGGGGGGAGCAATGAGCAGTTCTTC. Translating gives CASSLVPGGSNEQFF.

V usage is TRBV27 and J usage is TRBJ2-1; 10 bases align to TRBD2. Germline lookup yields CDR1 MNHEY and CDR2 SMNVEV (reference sequence). With V trimmed by 0 bases and J by 4 bases, 6 bases remained unmatched. CDR3 length: 17 residues. The CDR3 sequence: CASSLSGAGGPYNEQFF. The CDR3, as DNA: TGTGCCAGCAGTTTATCGGGAGCGGGGGGGCCATACAATGAGCAGTTCTTC.

The CDR3 here is CASSIGYGYNQPQHF. CDR3 bases: TGTGCCAGTAGTATAGGGTACGGTTACAATCAGCCCCAGCATTTT. The chain has TRBV19 and TRBJ1-5; the D is unclear. The ends were cut back, 1 base at V and 3 bases at J, with 10 bases in the middle. Germline CDR1 and CDR2: LNHDA and SQIVND (reference sequence). This CDR3 has 15 residues. Filled out from reference TRBV19 and TRBJ1-5, the complete variable domain reads DGGITQSPKYLFRKEGQNVTLSCEQNLNHDAMYWYRQDPGQGLRLIYYSQIVNDFQKGDIAEGYSVSREKKESFPLTVTSAQKNPTAFYLCASSIGYGYNQPQHFGDGTRLSIL.

This chain links TRBV7-2 with TRBJ2-1, with a weak D call TRBD2 (6 bases). CDR1 is SGHTA, CDR2 FQGNSA, per germline. V gave up 7 bases and J gave up 4 bases, with 14 bases separating them. The length of the CDR3 is 14 residues. CDR3 in amino acids: CASTVIGGYNEQFF. The CDR3 region has the DNA TGTGCCAGCACCGTCATCGGGGGATACAATGAGCAGTTCTTC. Combining the CDR3 with reference TRBV7-2 and TRBJ2-1 gives the whole variable domain GAGVSQSPSNKVTEKGKDVELRCDPISGHTALYWYRQSLGQGLEFLIYFQGNSAPDKSGLPSDRFSAERTGGSVSTLTIQRTQQEDSAVYLCASTVIGGYNEQFFGPGTRLTVL.

The V call is TRBV5-8, the J call TRBJ1-1; D call uncertain. Trimming removed 0 bases from V and 10 bases from J, with 19 bases in between. The length of the CDR3 is 15 residues. Germline loops: CDR1 SGHTS, CDR2 YDEGEE. The DNA of the CDR3 is TGTGCCAGCAGCTTGGCCTCAGACACTCACTTCGGAGCTTTCTTT. Amino acids: CASSLASDTHFGAFF. Using reference TRBV5-8 and TRBJ1-1 for the parts outside the CDR3, the full variable domain is EAGVTQSPTHLIKTRGQQATLRCSPISGHTSVYWYQQALGLGLQFLLWYDEGEERNRGNFPPRFSGRQFPNYSSELNVNALELEDSALYLCASSLASDTHFGAFFGQGTRLTVV.

The chain recombines TRBV5-1 with TRBJ2-2; 8 bases match TRBD1. The CDR3 consists of 14 residues. CDR1 is SGHRS, CDR2 YFSETQ, per germline. V shed 4 bases and J 6 bases; nucleotides not matched to a gene: 5. The CDR3 region has the DNA TGCGCCAGCAGCCGCACGACAGGGGCCGGGGAGCTGTTTTTT. It specifies CASSRTTGAGELFF.

The J gene is TRBJ1-1, the V gene TRBV30; D possibly corresponds to TRBD1 (6 bases). V lost 3 bases and J 1 base, leaving 12 bases between the germline ends. The germline V gene encodes CDR1 GTSNPN and CDR2 SVGIG (reference sequence). CDR3 length: 14 residues. The CDR3 DNA sequence: TGTGCCTGGAGCGGTGGGGGCAGGAACACTGAAGCTTTCTTT. Protein: CAWSGGGRNTEAFF. Combining the CDR3 with reference TRBV30 and TRBJ1-1 gives the whole variable domain SQTIHQWPATLVQPVGSPLSLECTVEGTSNPNLYWYRQAAGRGLQLLFYSVGIGQISSEVPQNLSASRPQDRQFILSSKKLLLSDSGFYLCAWSGGGRNTEAFFGQGTRLTVV.

J is TRBJ2-7 and V is TRBV11-2, with TRBD2 as a possible D gene (5 bases). Germline values: CDR1 SGHAT, CDR2 FQNNGV. The CDR3 loop spans 14 amino acids. V lost 4 bases to trimming and J lost 4 bases, with 14 bases between them. The CDR3: CASSSVRGGYEQYF. For the CDR3, the DNA is TGTGCCAGCAGCTCAGTACGGGGTGGATACGAGCAGTACTTC.